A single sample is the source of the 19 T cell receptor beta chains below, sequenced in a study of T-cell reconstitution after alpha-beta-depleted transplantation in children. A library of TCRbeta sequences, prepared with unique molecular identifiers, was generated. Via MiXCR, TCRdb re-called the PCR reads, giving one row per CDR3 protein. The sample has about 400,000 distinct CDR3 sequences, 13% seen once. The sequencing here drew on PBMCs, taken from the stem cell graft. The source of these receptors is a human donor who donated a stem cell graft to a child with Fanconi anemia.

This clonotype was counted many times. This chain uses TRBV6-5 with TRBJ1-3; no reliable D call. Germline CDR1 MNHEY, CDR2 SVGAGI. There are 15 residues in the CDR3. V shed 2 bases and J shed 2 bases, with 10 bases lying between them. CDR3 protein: CASSYDLYTGNTIYF. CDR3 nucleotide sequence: TGTGCCAGCAGTTACGATCTTTACACTGGAAACACCATATATTTT.

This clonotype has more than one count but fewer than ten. The CDR3 region has the DNA TGTGCCAGCAGCCAAGGCGCCAGATTGAACACTGAAGCTTTCTTT. This gives the protein CASSQGARLNTEAFF. The rearrangement uses TRBV3-1 and TRBJ1-1; no reliable D call. The CDR3 consists of 15 residues. Germline lookup yields CDR1 LGHDT and CDR2 YNNKEL (reference sequence). The V and J ends lost 1 base and 0 bases respectively, with 9 bases between them.

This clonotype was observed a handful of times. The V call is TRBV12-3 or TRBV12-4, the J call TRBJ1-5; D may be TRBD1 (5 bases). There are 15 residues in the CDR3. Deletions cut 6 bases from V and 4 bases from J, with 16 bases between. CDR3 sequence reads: CASSDVTATNQPQHF. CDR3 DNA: TGTGCCAGCAGCGACGTGACAGCTACGAATCAGCCCCAGCATTTT.

CDR3 DNA sequence: TGTGCCAGCAGCGTATGGGGGGACACGAGCACTGAAGCTTTCTTT. Encoded protein: CASSVWGDTSTEAFF. This chain uses TRBV9 with TRBJ1-1, with a possible D match to TRBD1 (6 bases). V lost 1 base, J lost 4 bases, and 14 bases lay in between. The CDR3 totals 15 residues. CDR1 is SGDLS, CDR2 YYNGEE, per germline.

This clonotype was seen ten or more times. CDR3 sequence: CASSQDRGRTDTQYF. DNA of the CDR3: TGTGCCAGCAGCCAGGACAGGGGGCGCACAGATACGCAGTATTTT. V usage is TRBV12-3 or TRBV12-4 and J usage is TRBJ2-3; TRBD1 matches at 11 bases. V shed 6 bases and J 1 base; nucleotides not matched to a gene: 3. The CDR3 runs to 15 residues.

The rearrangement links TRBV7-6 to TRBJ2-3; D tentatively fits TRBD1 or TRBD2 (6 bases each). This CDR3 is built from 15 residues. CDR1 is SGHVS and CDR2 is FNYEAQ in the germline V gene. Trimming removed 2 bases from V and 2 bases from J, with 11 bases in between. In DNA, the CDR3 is TGTGCCAGCAGCTTAATCGGGGGCCTCACAGATACGCAGTATTTT. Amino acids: CASSLIGGLTDTQYF. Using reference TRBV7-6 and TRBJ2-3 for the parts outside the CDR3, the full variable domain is GAGVSQSPRYKVTKRGQDVALRCDPISGHVSLYWYRQALGQGPEFLTYFNYEAQQDKSGLPNDRFSAERPEGSISTLTIQRTEQRDSAMYRCASSLIGGLTDTQYFGPGTRLTVL.

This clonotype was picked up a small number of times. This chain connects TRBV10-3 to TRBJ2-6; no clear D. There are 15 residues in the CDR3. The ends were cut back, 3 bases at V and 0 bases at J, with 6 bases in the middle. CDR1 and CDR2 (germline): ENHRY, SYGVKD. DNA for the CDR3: TGTGCCATCAGTGACAGGATCTCTGGGGCCAACGTCCTGACTTTC. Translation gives CAISDRISGANVLTF.

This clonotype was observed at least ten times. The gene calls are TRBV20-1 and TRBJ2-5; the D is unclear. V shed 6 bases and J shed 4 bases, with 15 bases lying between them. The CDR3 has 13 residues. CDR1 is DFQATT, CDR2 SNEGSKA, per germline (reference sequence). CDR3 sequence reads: CSAKAALRETQYF. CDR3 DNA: TGCAGTGCGAAGGCAGCATTGCGAGAGACCCAGTACTTC.

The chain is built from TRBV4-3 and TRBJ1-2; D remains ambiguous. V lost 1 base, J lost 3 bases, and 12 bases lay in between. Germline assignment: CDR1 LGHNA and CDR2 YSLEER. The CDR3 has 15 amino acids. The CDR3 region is CASSQGFSGDYGYTF. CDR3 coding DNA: TGCGCCAGCAGCCAAGGATTCAGCGGGGACTATGGCTACACCTTC.

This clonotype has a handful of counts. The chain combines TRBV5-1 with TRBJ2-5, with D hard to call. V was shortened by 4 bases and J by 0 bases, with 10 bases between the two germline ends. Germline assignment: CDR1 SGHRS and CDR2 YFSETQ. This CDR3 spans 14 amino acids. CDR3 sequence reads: CASSPRVNQETQYF. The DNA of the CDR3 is TGCGCCAGCAGCCCACGGGTCAACCAAGAGACCCAGTACTTC.

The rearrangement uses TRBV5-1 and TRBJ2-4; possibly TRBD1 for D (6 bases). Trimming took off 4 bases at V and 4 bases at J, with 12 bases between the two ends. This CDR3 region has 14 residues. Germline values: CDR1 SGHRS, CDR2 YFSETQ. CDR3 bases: TGCGCCAGCAGCCCAGGGGAACTTAAAAACATTCAGTACTTC. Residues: CASSPGELKNIQYF.

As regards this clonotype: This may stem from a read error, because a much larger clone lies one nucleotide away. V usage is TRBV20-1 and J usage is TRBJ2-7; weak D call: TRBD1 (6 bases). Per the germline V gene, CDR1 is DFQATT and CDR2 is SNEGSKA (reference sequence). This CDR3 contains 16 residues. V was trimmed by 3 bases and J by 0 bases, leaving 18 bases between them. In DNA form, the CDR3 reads TGCAGTGCTAGCGCGACAGGTTCTCCAAGCTCCTACGAGCAGTACTTC. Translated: CSASATGSPSSYEQYF.

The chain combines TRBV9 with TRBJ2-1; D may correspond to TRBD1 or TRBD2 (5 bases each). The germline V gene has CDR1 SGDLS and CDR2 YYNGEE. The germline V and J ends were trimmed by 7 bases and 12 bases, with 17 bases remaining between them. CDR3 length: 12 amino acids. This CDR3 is CASGLLNGAQFF. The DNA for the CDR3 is TGTGCCAGCGGGTTACTCAACGGGGCGCAGTTCTTC.

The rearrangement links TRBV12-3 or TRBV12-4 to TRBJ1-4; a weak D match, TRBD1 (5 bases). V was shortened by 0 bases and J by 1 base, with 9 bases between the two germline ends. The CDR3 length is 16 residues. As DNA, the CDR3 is TGTGCCAGCAGTTTAGCGCTGGGGGGAACTAATGAAAAACTGTTTTTT. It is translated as CASSLALGGTNEKLFF.

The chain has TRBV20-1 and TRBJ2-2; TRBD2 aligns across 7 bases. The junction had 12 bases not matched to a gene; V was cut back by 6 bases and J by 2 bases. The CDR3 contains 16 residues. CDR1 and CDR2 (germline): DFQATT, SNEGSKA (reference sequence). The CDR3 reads CSAPPATGGNTGELFF. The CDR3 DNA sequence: TGCAGTGCGCCCCCCGCGACGGGGGGAAACACCGGGGAGCTGTTTTTT.

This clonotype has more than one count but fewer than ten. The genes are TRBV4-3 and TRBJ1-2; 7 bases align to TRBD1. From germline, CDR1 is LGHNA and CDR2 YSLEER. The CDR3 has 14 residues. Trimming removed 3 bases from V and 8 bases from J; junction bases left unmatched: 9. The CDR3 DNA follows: TGCGCCAGCAGCCATGGGGGGACAGTGCGGGGCTACACCTTC. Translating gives CASSHGGTVRGYTF.

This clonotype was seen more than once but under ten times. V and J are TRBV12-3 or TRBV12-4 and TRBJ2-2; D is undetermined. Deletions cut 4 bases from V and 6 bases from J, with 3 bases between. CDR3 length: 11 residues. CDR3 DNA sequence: TGTGCCAGCAGTTCCGCCGGGGAGCTGTTTTTT. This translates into CASSSAGELFF.

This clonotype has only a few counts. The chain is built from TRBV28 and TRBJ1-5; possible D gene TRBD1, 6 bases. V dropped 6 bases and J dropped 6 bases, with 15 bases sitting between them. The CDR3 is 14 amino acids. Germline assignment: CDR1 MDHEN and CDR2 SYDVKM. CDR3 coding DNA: TGTGCCAGCAGGCCGACAGGTGACGGTCAGCCCCAGCATTTT. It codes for CASRPTGDGQPQHF.

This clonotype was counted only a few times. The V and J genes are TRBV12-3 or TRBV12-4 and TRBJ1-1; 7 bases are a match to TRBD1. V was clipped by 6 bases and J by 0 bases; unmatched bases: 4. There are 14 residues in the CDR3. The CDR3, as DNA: TGTGCCAGCAGGGAGGGACAGTTGAACACTGAAGCTTTCTTT. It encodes CASREGQLNTEAFF.